The 6 T cell receptor beta chains below come from one sample, sequenced in a study of blood T cell repertoires in COVID-19. Only in-frame clones appear in the TCRdb table, and some are missing; sequencing was by immunoSEQ multiplex PCR. Of 310,000 or so clones in the sample, about 86% were seen once. Sequencing was carried out using peripheral blood. Receptors originate from a woman in her 50s with acute or convalescent COVID-19.

This CDR3 is CASSLQRQNYGYTF. The DNA of the CDR3 is TGTGCCAGCAGCTTACAGCGGCAGAACTATGGCTACACCTTC. The chain uses TRBV7-9 and TRBJ1-2; D is ambiguous. Germline V gene lookup returns CDR1 SEHNR and CDR2 FQNEAQ (reference sequence). The CDR3 runs to 14 residues. Trimming removed 2 bases at V and 2 bases at J, with 9 bases between.

The chain recombines TRBV19 with TRBJ1-1, with TRBD1 identical over 7 bases. Germline values: CDR1 LNHDA, CDR2 SQIVND (reference sequence). V dropped 4 bases and J dropped 1; count of bases not matched to a gene: 9. CDR3 length equals 16 residues. CDR3 protein: CASSKSRGAANTEAFF. For the CDR3, the DNA is TGTGCCAGTAGTAAATCCAGGGGGGCGGCGAACACTGAAGCTTTCTTT.

This chain connects TRBV6-5 to TRBJ1-6; D is unresolved. Trimming stripped 4 bases from V and 0 bases from J, with 10 bases between. The CDR3 spans 16 residues. The germline gives CDR1 MNHEY, CDR2 SVGAGI. The CDR3 sequence: CASSSKSYSYNSPLHF. Written as DNA, the CDR3 is TGTGCCAGCAGTTCAAAGTCCTACTCCTATAATTCACCCCTCCACTTT.

The chain employs TRBV7-2 and TRBJ2-7, with D possibly matching TRBD1 (5 bases). The CDR3 has 12 residues. Germline V gene data show CDR1 as SGHTA and CDR2 as FQGNSA. Between the trimmed V and J ends, which lost 2 bases and 5 bases, there was a span of 7 bases. CDR3 protein: CASSLQGNEQYF. The DNA of the CDR3 is TGTGCCAGCAGCTTACAGGGTAACGAGCAGTACTTC.

J is TRBJ2-1 and V is TRBV10-2, with TRBD1 matching over 12 bases. Looked up from germline, CDR1 is WSHSY and CDR2 is SAAADI. The CDR3 covers 16 residues. The trim removed 4 bases at V and 7 bases at J, leaving 8 bases unmatched. CDR3: CASSGGQGAFRNEQFF. CDR3 in DNA: TGCGCCAGCAGTGGGGGACAGGGGGCGTTTCGAAATGAGCAGTTCTTC.

CDR3 nucleotides: TGTGCCAGCGAACAGGGGCTTGGGGAAAAACTGTTTTTT. Translated: CASEQGLGEKLFF. The chain links TRBV10-3 to TRBJ1-4, with TRBD1 matching over 7 bases. This CDR3 has 13 amino acids. J gave up 8 bases and V 10 bases, and 10 bases lay outside the gene matches. Germline V lookup: CDR1 ENHRY, CDR2 SYGVKD.